Following are 24 T cell receptor beta chains from one sample sequenced in a study of memory CD4+ T cells and cytomegalovirus serostatus (dated by TCRdb to between 2019 and 2020). The library was made by the immunoSEQ multiplex PCR assay. TCRdb limited this immuneACCESS table to in-frame rearrangements with V and J called. A share of clones is missing; checked studies link under half to unresolved V genes, and the rest is unexplained. This sample holds about 92,000 clones; 80% were observed only once. The ten largest account for approximately 4% of the sample. Single viable CD3+CD4+CD8-CD45RO+ cells were sorted as memory CD4+ T cells on a FACSAria II. Sequencing was carried out using memory CD4+ T cells from blood. These receptors came from an adult in good health and CMV-seropositive.

The V call is TRBV10-3, the J call TRBJ2-2; no clear D. V lost 0 bases and J lost 7, with 15 bases in between. This CDR3 is built from 16 residues. Germline V gene data show CDR1 as ENHRY and CDR2 as SYGVKD. In DNA form, the CDR3 reads TGTGCCATCAGTGAGTCCTATAGTGGGCCTGGCGGGGAGCTGTTTTTT. Translated: CAISESYSGPGGELFF.

V and J are TRBV5-1 and TRBJ2-7; 9 bases agree with TRBD1. CDR1 is SGHRS and CDR2 is YFSETQ in the germline V gene. The trim removed 4 bases at V and 2 bases at J, leaving 7 bases unmatched. The CDR3 totals 15 residues. The CDR3 sequence is CASSTPGQGPYEQYF. The CDR3 DNA reads as TGCGCCAGCAGCACACCGGGACAGGGTCCCTACGAGCAGTACTTC.

The chain employs TRBV5-8 and TRBJ2-7; D uncertain. The germline V gene has CDR1 SGHTS and CDR2 YDEGEE. With 4 bases removed from V and 5 bases from J, the gap between germline ends came to 13 bases. The CDR3 is made up of 13 amino acids. CDR3: CASSPLSKHEQYF. For the CDR3, the DNA is TGTGCCAGCAGCCCCCTATCGAAACACGAGCAGTACTTC.

The chain is built from TRBV7-8 and TRBJ2-1; TRBD2 matches 7 bases. CDR3 length equals 18 residues. Germline assignment: CDR1 SGHVS and CDR2 FQNEAQ. V lost 3 bases and J lost 7; bases outside the gene matches: 18. CDR3: CASSLGGIASAMGNEQFF. CDR3 DNA: TGTGCCAGCAGCTTGGGGGGGATTGCTAGCGCAATGGGGAATGAGCAGTTCTTC.

The chain employs TRBV28 and TRBJ2-7; D gene uncertain. The germline CDR1 and CDR2 sequences are MDHEN and SYDVKM. The CDR3 totals 10 residues. V was pared by 3 bases and J by 7 bases, with 4 bases between. The CDR3 here is CASSLYEQYF. The CDR3 DNA reads as TGTGCCAGCAGTTTGTATGAGCAGTACTTC. Looking up the rest from reference TRBV28 and TRBJ2-7 gives the full variable domain: DVKVTQSSRYLVKRTGEKVFLECVQDMDHENMFWYRQDPGLGLRLIYFSYDVKMKEKGDIPEGYSVSREKKERFSLILESASTNQTSMYLCASSLYEQYFGPGTRLTVT.

V and J are TRBV19 and TRBJ2-1, with 9 bases that match TRBD1. The ends lost 7 bases at V and 2 bases at J; junction bases unmatched: 6. Germline CDR1 is LNHDA and CDR2 is SQIVND (reference sequence). The CDR3 is made up of 15 amino acids. The CDR3 region is CASNRQGGTYNEQFF. The CDR3 DNA reads as TGTGCCAGTAACCGACAGGGGGGAACCTACAATGAGCAGTTCTTC.

This chain links TRBV6-5 with TRBJ2-1, with TRBD1 matching 8 bases. CDR3 length: 13 residues. Per germline, CDR1 MNHEY and CDR2 SVGAGI. The V segment lost 6 bases and the J segment 9 bases; nucleotides outside the gene matches: 7. The DNA for the CDR3 is TGTGCCAGCAGCCCGAGACAGGGGAGTGAGCAGTTCTTC. It is translated as CASSPRQGSEQFF.

J is TRBJ2-7 and V is TRBV5-4, with 7 bases fitting TRBD2. V lost 4 bases and J lost 0; bases outside the gene matches: 7. The CDR3 contains 15 residues. Germline-derived CDR1 and CDR2 are SGHNT and YYREEE (reference sequence). Written as DNA, the CDR3 is TGTGCCAGCAGCCAACAAGCGGGGACCTCCTACGAGCAGTACTTC. Residues: CASSQQAGTSYEQYF.

This sequence joins TRBV7-9 and TRBJ2-7; D remains ambiguous. The CDR3 runs to 15 residues. CDR1 and CDR2 from the germline V gene are SEHNR and FQNEAQ (reference sequence). Trimming stripped 0 bases from V and 0 bases from J, with 9 bases between. The CDR3 here is CASSLAGGGSYEQYF. The CDR3 DNA follows: TGTGCCAGCAGCTTAGCGGGCGGTGGCTCCTACGAGCAGTACTTC. The whole variable domain, filled in from reference TRBV7-9 and TRBJ2-7, reads DTGVSQNPRHKITKRGQNVTFRCDPISEHNRLYWYRQTLGQGPEFLTYFQNEAQLEKSRLLSDRFSAERPKGSFSTLEIQRTEQGDSAMYLCASSLAGGGSYEQYFGPGTRLTVT.

The V and J genes are TRBV7-8 and TRBJ1-2, with TRBD1 identical over 10 bases. Losses at the gene ends were 0 bases for V and 7 bases for J; bases not matched to a gene: 5. Germline V gene data show CDR1 as SGHVS and CDR2 as FQNEAQ. The CDR3 has 15 amino acids. CDR3 region: CASSLASGTGVGYTF. The DNA for the CDR3 is TGTGCCAGCAGCTTAGCGTCGGGGACAGGGGTTGGCTACACCTTC.

This rearrangement joins TRBV5-4 to TRBJ2-1; TRBD2 matches 14 bases. CDR1 SGHNT and CDR2 YYREEE come from the germline V gene (reference sequence). The CDR3 length is 16 residues. The V segment lost 4 bases and the J segment 8 bases; nucleotides outside the gene matches: 8. CDR3 amino acids: CASSRLAGGPGDEQFF. The CDR3 nucleotides read TGTGCCAGCAGCCGACTAGCGGGAGGGCCTGGAGATGAGCAGTTCTTC.

This chain links TRBV10-3 with TRBJ1-1, with 7 nucleotides matching TRBD1. V lost 9 bases and J lost 3; bases outside the gene matches: 7. Germline CDR1 ENHRY, CDR2 SYGVKD. The CDR3 extends over 13 amino acids. CDR3 residues: CAIQGQLDTEAFF. The CDR3 bases are TGTGCCATACAGGGACAGCTAGACACTGAAGCTTTCTTT.

The gene calls are TRBV13 and TRBJ1-1, with 9 bases that match TRBD1. The CDR3 has 15 amino acids. Trimming cost V 0 bases and J 8 bases; bases outside gene matches: 7. Germline V gene lookup returns CDR1 PRHDT and CDR2 FYEKMQ (reference sequence). This CDR3 reads CASSLGRDRALEAFF. CDR3 coding DNA: TGTGCCAGCAGCTTAGGGAGGGACAGGGCCTTGGAAGCTTTCTTT.

This clone was counted a single time. This rearrangement joins TRBV18 to TRBJ2-7; tentative D call: TRBD1 (6 bases). Per germline, CDR1 KGHSH and CDR2 LQKENI. The CDR3 loop spans 14 amino acids. V was shortened by 2 bases and J by 5 bases, with 13 bases between the two germline ends. CDR3 DNA: TGTGCCAGCTCACCAGGGGGCGTTCCGAACGAGCAGTACTTC. This gives the protein CASSPGGVPNEQYF.

CDR3 sequence: CASSDGQGAYNEQFF. As DNA, the CDR3 is TGCGCCAGCAGCGACGGACAGGGCGCCTACAATGAGCAGTTCTTC. V and J are TRBV5-1 and TRBJ2-1; 8 nucleotides agree with TRBD1. The CDR3 covers 15 residues. V was clipped by 4 bases and J by 2 bases; unmatched bases: 5. CDR1 and CDR2 from the germline V gene are SGHRS and YFSETQ.

This clone was picked up one time. The rearrangement links TRBV28 to TRBJ2-2; 7 positions match TRBD2. CDR1 is MDHEN, CDR2 SYDVKM, per germline. V trimming: 0 bases; J trimming: 0 bases; junction bases outside the gene matches: 1. This CDR3 contains 16 residues. CDR3 loop: CASSLWAGANTGELFF. For the CDR3, the DNA is TGTGCCAGCAGTTTATGGGCGGGAGCGAACACCGGGGAGCTGTTTTTT.

This clone is a singleton in its sample. This sequence joins TRBV6-1 and TRBJ2-1; 12 bases match TRBD2. The germline V gene has CDR1 MNHNS and CDR2 SASEGT. The CDR3 is made up of 16 amino acids. J gave up 5 bases and V 1 base, and 3 bases lay outside the gene matches. Here the CDR3 reads CASSEVRTSGNNEQFF. The CDR3 region has the DNA TGTGCCAGCAGTGAAGTCAGGACTAGCGGGAACAATGAGCAGTTCTTC.

In this sample, this clone turned up a few times. This rearrangement joins TRBV10-3 to TRBJ2-3; either TRBD1 or TRBD2 may supply D (5 bases each). The length of the CDR3 is 15 residues. With 10 bases removed from V and 6 bases from J, the gap between germline ends came to 23 bases. Germline lookup yields CDR1 ENHRY and CDR2 SYGVKD. CDR3 bases: TGTGCCACATGGGTTGGGACCACGAACCCGGATACGCAGTATTTT. Its protein is CATWVGTTNPDTQYF.

The chain combines TRBV29-1 with TRBJ2-1, with 7 positions matching TRBD1. Germline V gives CDR1 SQVTM, CDR2 ANQGSEA. The CDR3 is 13 amino acids. Trimming at V came to 4 bases and at J to 7 bases, leaving 7 bases not matched to a gene. The CDR3 DNA sequence: TGCAGCGTTGGACAGGGAAGATTGAATGAGCAGTTCTTC. Protein: CSVGQGRLNEQFF.

The rearrangement uses TRBV28 and TRBJ1-1; D is possibly TRBD1 (5 bases). Between the trimmed V and J ends, which lost 3 bases and 0 bases, there was a span of 11 bases. The V gene's germline CDR1 is MDHEN and CDR2 SYDVKM. The CDR3 is 15 amino acids. CDR3 sequence: CASSFSGGMNTEAFF. CDR3 DNA sequence: TGTGCCAGCAGTTTTTCGGGGGGAATGAACACTGAAGCTTTCTTT. The entire variable domain, with the rest obtained from reference TRBV28 and TRBJ1-1, is as follows: DVKVTQSSRYLVKRTGEKVFLECVQDMDHENMFWYRQDPGLGLRLIYFSYDVKMKEKGDIPEGYSVSREKKERFSLILESASTNQTSMYLCASSFSGGMNTEAFFGQGTRLTVV.

Only a few counts were recorded for this clone. The chain carries TRBV30 and TRBJ1-1; D is ambiguous. CDR1 and CDR2 (germline): GTSNPN, SVGIG (reference sequence). This CDR3 has 13 amino acids. The V and J ends lost 4 bases and 1 base respectively, with 10 bases between them. The CDR3 loop reads CAWKRQENTEAFF. The CDR3 coding sequence is TGTGCCTGGAAAAGACAAGAGAACACTGAAGCTTTCTTT.

The CDR3 here is CASSTTDTQYF. The CDR3, as DNA: TGTGCCAGCAGTACCACAGATACGCAGTATTTT. V usage is TRBV27 and J usage is TRBJ2-3, with D hard to call. V lost 5 bases and J lost 2, with 2 bases in between. The CDR3 length is 11 residues. Germline V CDR1 and CDR2: MNHEY, SMNVEV (reference sequence).

The chain couples TRBV2 to TRBJ1-3, with a weak D call TRBD1 (5 bases). V was cut by 6 bases and J by 0 bases, with 15 bases left in between. The CDR3 sequence is 16 residues long. Germline V gives CDR1 SNHLY, CDR2 FYNNEI. CDR3 sequence (DNA): TGTGCCAGCAGGTACCCACAGGCCCGCTCTGGAAACACCATATATTTT. The encoded protein is CASRYPQARSGNTIYF.

The chain links TRBV28 to TRBJ2-1; the match to TRBD2 covers 14 bases. The CDR3 has 15 amino acids. Germline trimming cut 4 bases from V and 8 bases from J; bases unmatched to any gene: 4. From germline, CDR1 is MDHEN and CDR2 SYDVKM. CDR3 DNA sequence: TGTGCCAGCAGTTCCGGGACTAGCGGGAGATATGAGCAGTTCTTC. The encoded protein is CASSSGTSGRYEQFF.